The 21 T cell receptor beta chains in this list originate from one sample, sequenced in a study of CD8 T cells in ankylosing spondylitis. In TCRdb, the 5' RACE reads were re-called with MiXCR into one record per CDR3 protein. The sample includes 200,000 or so distinct CDR3 sequences, over 15% of them seen just once. Sequenced material: blood, either unsorted or a sorted T cell fraction (not recorded which). Every receptor here comes from a male donor aged 10-30 years with ankylosing spondylitis or in good health (not recorded which).

This clonotype appeared many times. The CDR3 loop is CASSLGGRGNEQFF. CDR3 bases: TGTGCCAGCAGCTTAGGGGGGAGGGGCAATGAGCAGTTCTTC. V gene TRBV7-2 combines with J gene TRBJ2-1, with 7 nucleotides matching TRBD2. The CDR3 is 14 amino acids. V shed 1 base, J shed 6 bases, and the junction held 3 bases outside the gene matches. Germline lookup yields CDR1 SGHTA and CDR2 FQGNSA.

The chain combines TRBV3-1 with TRBJ1-2; D is possibly TRBD1 (5 bases). CDR1 and CDR2 (germline): LGHDT, YNNKEL (reference sequence). Trimming stripped 2 bases from V and 2 bases from J, with 6 bases between. This CDR3 spans 13 amino acids. The CDR3 loop reads CASSQYRNYGYTF. The CDR3 DNA follows: TGTGCCAGCAGCCAATACAGGAACTATGGCTACACCTTC.

This clonotype has more than one count but fewer than ten. The chain uses TRBV11-3 and TRBJ2-2, with D possibly being TRBD2 (5 bases). The length of the CDR3 is 15 residues. Per germline, CDR1 SGHNT and CDR2 YENEEA. V shed 2 bases and J shed 1 base, with 8 bases lying between them. The CDR3 nucleotides are TGTGCCAGCAGCTTATCCCGGGGGAACACCGGGGAGCTGTTTTTT. It yields the protein CASSLSRGNTGELFF.

This clonotype was seen many times. This sequence joins TRBV27 and TRBJ2-1, with D possibly TRBD2 on 6 matching bases. Between the trimmed V and J ends, which lost 6 bases and 4 bases, there was a span of 16 bases. This CDR3 region has 15 residues. Germline CDR1 is MNHEY and CDR2 is SMNVEV (reference sequence). The CDR3 loop is CASRPQLAWYNEQFF. CDR3 bases: TGTGCCAGCAGACCTCAACTAGCCTGGTACAATGAGCAGTTCTTC.

The chain recombines TRBV5-1 with TRBJ2-1, with D tentatively TRBD2 (5 bases). The germline V and J ends were trimmed by 1 base and 10 bases, with 12 bases remaining between them. The CDR3 is made up of 13 amino acids. Germline CDR1 reads SGHRS; CDR2 reads YFSETQ. CDR3 loop: CASSLSRGREQFF. DNA of the CDR3: TGCGCCAGCAGCTTGTCTAGAGGGCGGGAGCAGTTCTTC.

This clonotype was picked up many times. The genes are TRBV15 and TRBJ2-7, with 9 bases fitting TRBD2. The V and J ends lost 1 base and 3 bases, in that order; junction bases with no gene match: 1. The CDR3 has 14 residues. Per the germline V gene, CDR1 is LNHNV and CDR2 is YYDKDF (reference sequence). CDR3 DNA sequence: TGTGCCACCAGCAGAGGCGGGAGGGTCTACGAGCAGTACTTC. This codes for CATSRGGRVYEQYF. Full variable domain (remainder filled in from reference TRBV15 and TRBJ2-7): DAMVIQNPRYQVTQFGKPVTLSCSQTLNHNVMYWYQQKSSQAPKLLFHYYDKDFNNEADTPDNFQSRRPNTSFCFLDIRSPGLGDTAMYLCATSRGGRVYEQYFGPGTRLTVT.

This clonotype came up many times. The chain uses TRBV5-1 and TRBJ1-2; D is unresolved. Germline assignment: CDR1 SGHRS and CDR2 YFSETQ. Trimming stripped 4 bases from V and 1 base from J, with 8 bases between. The CDR3 contains 13 residues. Here the CDR3 DNA reads TGCGCCAGCAGCCCGTCCAGTAACTATGGCTACACCTTC. Its translation is CASSPSSNYGYTF. Drawing the rest from reference TRBV5-1 and TRBJ1-2, the complete variable domain is KAGVTQTPRYLIKTRGQQVTLSCSPISGHRSVSWYQQTPGQGLQFLFEYFSETQRNKGNFPGRFSGRQFSNSRSEMNVSTLELGDSALYLCASSPSSNYGYTFGSGTRLTVV.

This clonotype was counted at least ten times. This chain joins TRBV24-1 and TRBJ2-1, with D possibly being TRBD1 or TRBD2 (5 bases each). The CDR3 consists of 12 residues. Trimming left V 4 bases short and J 10 bases short, with 10 bases between. Germline-derived CDR1 and CDR2 are KGHDR and SFDVKD. CDR3 nucleotide sequence: TGTGCCACCAGTGAACAGGACTCGGAGCAGTTCTTC. Amino acids: CATSEQDSEQFF.

There are many counts of this clonotype. V gene TRBV5-5 combines with J gene TRBJ2-1, with TRBD2 matching 9 bases. The germline V gene has CDR1 SGHKS and CDR2 YYEKEE (reference sequence). V shed 2 bases, J shed 9 bases, and the junction held 9 bases outside the gene matches. CDR3 size: 15 residues. CDR3 amino acids: CASSLAASGIVEQFF. The CDR3 DNA reads TGTGCCAGCAGCTTAGCGGCTAGCGGGATCGTTGAGCAGTTCTTC.

In this sample, this clonotype turned up many times. The chain couples TRBV6-6 to TRBJ2-3; D tentatively fits TRBD1 or TRBD2 (5 bases each). The CDR3 is made up of 14 amino acids. V was cut by 0 bases and J by 3 bases, with 7 bases left in between. CDR1 is MNHNY, CDR2 SVGAGI, per germline (reference sequence). The CDR3 spells CASSYSGTTDTQYF. For the CDR3, the DNA is TGTGCCAGCAGTTACTCCGGGACGACAGATACGCAGTATTTT.

The chain couples TRBV24-1 to TRBJ2-3; D unresolved. The V gene lost 3 bases and the J gene lost 2 bases, with 8 bases spanning the gap. Germline V gives CDR1 KGHDR, CDR2 SFDVKD. There are 14 residues in the CDR3. The CDR3 coding sequence is TGTGCCACCAGTGATACGAGCTACACAGATACGCAGTATTTT. This encodes CATSDTSYTDTQYF.

This clonotype was detected only a few times. CDR3 sequence reads: CASPNRPRGAYEQYV. CDR3 coding DNA: TGTGCCAGCCCTAATCGCCCCCGGGGGGCCTACGAGCAGTACGTC. The chain links TRBV12-3 or TRBV12-4 to TRBJ2-7; 7 nucleotides agree with TRBD2. This CDR3 is 15 amino acids long. V trimming: 8 bases; J trimming: 2 bases; junction bases outside the gene matches: 12.

For this clonotype: Because the CDR3's place on the DNA is in doubt, the DNA is left out and the CDR3 is given as listed by TCRdb. The chain uses TRBV28 and TRBJ2-1. The CDR3 spans 14 residues, counting both ends. Germline V gives CDR1 MDHEN, CDR2 SYDVKM. CDR3 amino acids: CASSSSTWPAEQFF.

This clonotype was recorded many times. The genes are TRBV7-8 and TRBJ2-1, with TRBD2 identical over 8 bases. Trimming cost V 5 bases and J 2 bases; bases outside gene matches: 11. This CDR3 is 17 amino acids long. CDR1 is SGHVS and CDR2 is FQNEAQ in the germline V gene. DNA for the CDR3: TGTGCCAGCAGCCCATCCCGACTAGCGAGACCCTACAATGAGCAGTTCTTC. As protein: CASSPSRLARPYNEQFF.

This clonotype was seen at least ten times. The CDR3 DNA follows: TGTGCCAGCAGTCCCTTCTGGGGAACCACTGAAGCTTTCTTT. It is translated as CASSPFWGTTEAFF. This chain connects TRBV6-5 to TRBJ1-1, with D unresolved. Germline V gene data show CDR1 as MNHEY and CDR2 as SVGAGI. The V end was cut by 5 bases, the J end by 4 bases, with 14 bases between. The CDR3 has 14 residues.

This clonotype was observed many times. This sequence joins TRBV20-1 and TRBJ2-3; no firm D call. This CDR3 comprises 11 residues. Trimming took off 4 bases at V and 3 bases at J, with 5 bases between the two ends. Germline loops: CDR1 DFQATT, CDR2 SNEGSKA (reference sequence). CDR3 in DNA: TGCAGTGCTACAACTACAGATACGCAGTATTTT. It specifies CSATTTDTQYF.

This clonotype has a count of ten or more. The chain couples TRBV4-2 to TRBJ2-7; a weak D match, TRBD2 (5 bases). The CDR3 extends over 18 amino acids. V was clipped by 2 bases and J by 1 base, with 21 bases between them. Germline CDR1 and CDR2: LGHNA and YNFKEQ. The CDR3 region is CASSQPKRSYTESYEQYF. The DNA for the CDR3 is TGTGCCAGCAGCCAACCCAAGCGGAGCTACACTGAATCCTACGAGCAGTACTTC.

This rearrangement joins TRBV7-9 to TRBJ2-6, with 9 bases fitting TRBD1. V shed 1 base, J shed 0 bases, and the junction held 1 base outside the gene matches. The length of the CDR3 is 17 residues. Germline lookup yields CDR1 SEHNR and CDR2 FQNEAQ (reference sequence). The CDR3 region is CASSLGGQGSGANVLTF. CDR3 nucleotides: TGTGCCAGCAGCTTAGGGGGACAGGGCTCTGGGGCCAACGTCCTGACTTTC.

This clonotype has at least ten counts. The rearrangement links TRBV10-3 to TRBJ2-1; no definite D call. The CDR3 covers 14 residues. The ends were cut back, 0 bases at V and 8 bases at J, with 11 bases in the middle. Germline CDR1 is ENHRY and CDR2 is SYGVKD. The CDR3 DNA reads as TGTGCCATCAGTGAGTCCTTACGGCCCCATGAGCAGTTCTTC. Encoded protein: CAISESLRPHEQFF.

This clonotype was observed a handful of times. This chain joins TRBV30 and TRBJ2-6; the D is unclear. The V end lost 4 bases, the J end lost 0 bases, and 4 bases lay between the germline ends. Germline V gene sequence: CDR1 GTSNPN, CDR2 SVGIG (reference sequence). This CDR3 comprises 13 residues. For the CDR3, the DNA is TGTGCCTGGAAGAACTCTGGGGCCAACGTCCTGACTTTC. Protein product: CAWKNSGANVLTF.

This clonotype was picked up many times. The V and J genes are TRBV29-1 and TRBJ2-5; 8 nucleotides line up with TRBD1. J lost 2 bases, V lost 2 bases, and 13 bases had no gene match. The germline V gene encodes CDR1 SQVTM and CDR2 ANQGSEA. The CDR3 loop spans 17 amino acids. CDR3 in amino acids: CSVEPFRGPGVQETQYF. CDR3 nucleotide sequence: TGCAGCGTTGAACCCTTCAGGGGGCCGGGGGTACAAGAGACCCAGTACTTC.